This TCR beta chain was identified during a study of long-term antiretroviral therapy in people with HIV. Study-level background: Some samples came about a decade before the 2015 immediate-ART recommendation, and these were the earliest.

Details on this clone: The antigen is unknown.

Researchers report immunoSEQ v3.0 was run at survey level. Some clones are missing from TCRdb's copy, which holds only in-frame ones; the method was immunoSEQ multiplex PCR. The data show about 42,000 clones, around nine tenths seen once. Overall study results and limits: ART adherence was not documented, and neither viral resistance nor therapy changes had any data. The repertoire was dominated at all time points by clones expanded before ART.

The CDR3 runs to 13 residues. Trimming left V 2 bases short and J 6 bases short, with 9 bases between. Germline V gene data show CDR1 as SGHNT and CDR2 as YYREEE (reference sequence). The sample was unsorted PBMCs, taken 0.1 years before starting antiretroviral therapy. The TCR originated in a woman aged 50 to 65 with HIV. The chain is built from TRBV5-4 and TRBJ2-1; D is undetermined. For the CDR3, the DNA is TGTGCCAGCAGCTTTTCCCTCGGCAATGAGCAGTTCTTC. Translated, it gives CASSFSLGNEQFF.